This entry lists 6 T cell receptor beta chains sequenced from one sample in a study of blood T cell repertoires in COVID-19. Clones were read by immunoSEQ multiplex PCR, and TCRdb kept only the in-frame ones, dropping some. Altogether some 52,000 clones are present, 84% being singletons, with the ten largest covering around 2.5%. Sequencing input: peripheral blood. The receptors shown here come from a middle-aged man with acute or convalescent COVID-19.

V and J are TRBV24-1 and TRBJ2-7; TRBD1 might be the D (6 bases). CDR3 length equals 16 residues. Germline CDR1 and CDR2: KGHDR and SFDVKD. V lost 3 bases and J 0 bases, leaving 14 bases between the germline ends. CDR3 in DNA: TGTGCCACCAGTGATGACAGTGGGGGACACTCCTACGAGCAGTACTTC. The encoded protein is CATSDDSGGHSYEQYF.

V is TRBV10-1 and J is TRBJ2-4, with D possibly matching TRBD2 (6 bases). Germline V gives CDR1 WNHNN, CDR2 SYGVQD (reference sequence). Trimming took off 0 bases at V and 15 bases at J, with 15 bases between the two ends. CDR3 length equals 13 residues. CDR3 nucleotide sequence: TGCGCCAGCAGTGAGTCCCCTACTAGCCCCATGTACTTC. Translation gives CASSESPTSPMYF.

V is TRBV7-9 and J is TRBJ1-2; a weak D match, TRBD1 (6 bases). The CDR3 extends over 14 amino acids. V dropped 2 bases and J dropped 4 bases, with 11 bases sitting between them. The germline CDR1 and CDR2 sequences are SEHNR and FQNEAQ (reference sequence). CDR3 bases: TGTGCCAGCAGCTTAACAGGGCAGGGCTATGGCTACACCTTC. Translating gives CASSLTGQGYGYTF.

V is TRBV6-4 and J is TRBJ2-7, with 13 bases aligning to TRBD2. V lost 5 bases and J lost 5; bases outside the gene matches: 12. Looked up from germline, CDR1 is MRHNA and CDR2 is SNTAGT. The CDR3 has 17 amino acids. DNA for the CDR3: TGTGCCAGCAGTCTTCACCCCACTAGCGGGGGGGCCCACGAGCAGTACTTC. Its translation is CASSLHPTSGGAHEQYF.

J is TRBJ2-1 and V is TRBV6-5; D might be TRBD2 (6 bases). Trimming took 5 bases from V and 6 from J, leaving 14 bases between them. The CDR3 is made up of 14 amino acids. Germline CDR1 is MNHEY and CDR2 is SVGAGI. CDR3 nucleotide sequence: TGTGCCAGCAGTACCATGGACTACACCAATGAGCAGTTCTTC. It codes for CASSTMDYTNEQFF.

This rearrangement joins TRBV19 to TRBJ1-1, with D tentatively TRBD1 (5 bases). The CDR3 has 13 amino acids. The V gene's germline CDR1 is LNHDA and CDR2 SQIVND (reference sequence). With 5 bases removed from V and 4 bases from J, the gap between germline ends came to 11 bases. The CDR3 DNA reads TGTGCCAGTAGTCCCGGGACTCTCACTGAAGCTTTCTTT. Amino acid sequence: CASSPGTLTEAFF.